This TCR beta chain appears in the sequencing data of a study of OX40 agonist ivuxolimab in advanced cancers. Using immunoSEQ multiplex PCR, the repertoire was profiled, and TCRdb retains in-frame clones only, with some absent. The sample holds approximately 74,000 clones, 75% to 95% seen once. Systemic immunosuppression or a history of autoimmune disease excluded patients. With regard to this clone: Its cognate antigen is unknown.

Study observations and caveats: The average count of expanded clones was higher among CD8+ T cells than among CD4+. The CD4+ and CD8+ T cells in the blood had expanded clonally by week 6 at 0.1 to 3.0 mg/kg. Patients who responded partially at 0.1-3.0 mg/kg showed clonal expansion ranking among the lowest.

CDR3 length equals 16 residues. Germline V gives CDR1 SGHTA, CDR2 FQGTGA. Germline trimming cut 2 bases from V and 3 bases from J; bases unmatched to any gene: 7. The TCR sequence derives from an adult with an advanced solid tumor such as melanoma, head and neck, liver or kidney cancer. The sequences come from CD4+ or CD8+ T cells sorted from blood, collected in a trial of the OX40 agonist ivuxolimab. V gene TRBV7-3 combines with J gene TRBJ2-5, with 9 bases aligning to TRBD2. The CDR3 loop is CASSLLPGLAEETQYF. The CDR3 DNA reads as TGTGCCAGCAGCTTACTTCCGGGACTAGCTGAAGAGACCCAGTACTTC.